These 12 T cell receptor beta chains were all obtained from the same sample, sequenced in a study of PD-1 blockade in classical Hodgkin lymphoma. Every patient had relapsed following autologous stem cell transplantation, and cohorts differed in brentuximab vedotin exposure. Clones were sequenced by immunoSEQ multiplex PCR, and TCRdb holds only the in-frame ones, with some missing. The sample consists of around 39,000 clones, approximately 82% of them appearing once. The specimen comprised peripheral blood mononuclear cells (PBMCs), sampled before the second cycle of nivolumab. Source of these receptors: a human donor with classical Hodgkin lymphoma.

By sample fraction, this clone is medium-sized. The genes are TRBV7-6 and TRBJ1-6, with D hard to call. V was shortened by 2 bases and J by 8 bases, with 7 bases between the two germline ends. Germline assignment: CDR1 SGHVS and CDR2 FNYEAQ. The CDR3 is 13 residues long. DNA for the CDR3: TGTGCCAGCAGCTTAAGCCCGGATTCACCCCTCCACTTT. It encodes CASSLSPDSPLHF.

DNA for the CDR3: TGCAGCGTTGTTCTGGGAACGGCCGGGGAGCTGTTTTTT. It translates to CSVVLGTAGELFF. The V call is TRBV29-1, the J call TRBJ2-2; D not resolved. The CDR3 extends over 13 amino acids. V gave up 4 bases and J gave up 6 bases, with 12 bases separating them. Germline lookup yields CDR1 SQVTM and CDR2 ANQGSEA.

The chain links TRBV19 to TRBJ2-1; D gene uncertain. Germline CDR1 is LNHDA and CDR2 is SQIVND (reference sequence). The CDR3 contains 13 residues. V lost 6 bases to trimming and J lost 3 bases, with 9 bases between them. The CDR3 sequence is CASSKGNYNEQFF. The CDR3 DNA is TGTGCCAGTAGCAAGGGAAACTACAATGAGCAGTTCTTC.

The J gene is TRBJ2-3, the V gene TRBV21-1; the table's D gene call, TRBD1, was not cross checked with the DNA. TRBV21-1 is shown as a pseudogene. The CDR3 length is 15 residues. The DNA for the CDR3 is TGTGCCAGCAGCGCTGGGACAGGGTACACAGATACGCAGTATTTT. Residues: CASSAGTGYTDTQYF.

V is TRBV10-2 and J is TRBJ2-3, with 7 positions matching TRBD1. Germline V gene lookup returns CDR1 WSHSY and CDR2 SAAADI. V was clipped by 1 base and J by 0 bases; unmatched bases: 4. This CDR3 has 16 amino acids. The CDR3 reads CASSEWDSASTDTQYF. CDR3 nucleotides: TGCGCCAGCAGTGAGTGGGACAGTGCTAGCACAGATACGCAGTATTTT.

This clone was observed a few times. This chain connects TRBV5-6 to TRBJ2-3; tentative D call: TRBD2 (6 bases). This CDR3 is built from 15 residues. V was cut by 3 bases and J by 0 bases, with 11 bases left in between. Germline CDR1 SGHDT, CDR2 YYEEEE. The CDR3 coding sequence is TGTGCCAGCAGCTGGGGGGTATACAGCACAGATACGCAGTATTTT. Its protein product is CASSWGVYSTDTQYF.

The chain combines TRBV7-2 with TRBJ2-7; tentatively, D is TRBD2 (6 bases). With 2 bases removed from V and 4 bases from J, the gap between germline ends came to 18 bases. The CDR3 sequence is 16 residues long. From germline, CDR1 is SGHTA and CDR2 FQGNSA. This CDR3 reads CASSLQFGGGWYEQYF. As DNA, the CDR3 is TGTGCCAGCAGCTTACAATTCGGGGGTGGGTGGTACGAGCAGTACTTC.

The V and J genes are TRBV14 and TRBJ1-6; the D is unclear. The ends were cut back, 4 bases at V and 11 bases at J, with 12 bases in the middle. CDR1 and CDR2 (germline): SGHDN, FVKESK. CDR3 length equals 13 residues. CDR3 in DNA: TGTGCCAGCAGCCCCAGGCTTTCGGCACCCCTCCACTTT. Its protein product is CASSPRLSAPLHF.

This rearrangement joins TRBV4-1 to TRBJ1-2; maybe TRBD1 (6 bases). The CDR3 is 13 residues long. Trimming pared 0 bases from V and 7 bases from J, leaving 9 bases between. Per the germline V gene, CDR1 is MGHRA and CDR2 is YSYEKL. Here the CDR3 DNA reads TGCGCCAGCAGCCAAGATTACAGGGCTGGCTACACCTTC. This encodes CASSQDYRAGYTF.

The chain links TRBV6-5 to TRBJ1-6; 7 bases match TRBD1. CDR3 length equals 15 residues. CDR1 and CDR2 from the germline V gene are MNHEY and SVGAGI. The V and J ends lost 6 bases and 8 bases, in that order; junction bases with no gene match: 10. The CDR3 DNA reads as TGTGCCAGCAGGACCCCGGGACAGCCTCATTCACCCCTCCACTTT. Its translation: CASRTPGQPHSPLHF.

The chain has TRBV7-9 and TRBJ1-2; TRBD1 agrees at 7 bases. The CDR3 totals 15 residues. In germline, CDR1 is SEHNR, CDR2 FQNEAQ (reference sequence). V shed 0 bases and J 3 bases; nucleotides not matched to a gene: 4. The CDR3 DNA is TGTGCCAGCAGCTTAGCGCAGGGGGGAGACTATGGCTACACCTTC. This sequence encodes CASSLAQGGDYGYTF.

The chain is built from TRBV9 and TRBJ2-3, with TRBD2 matching 11 bases. Per the germline V gene, CDR1 is SGDLS and CDR2 is YYNGEE. CDR3 length: 16 amino acids. V lost 3 bases, J lost 4 bases, and 7 bases stayed unmatched. In DNA, the CDR3 is TGTGCCAGCAGCGCCTCACTAGCGGGGGCGGCAGATACGCAGTATTTT. Translation gives CASSASLAGAADTQYF.